The 11 T cell receptor beta chains presented below share a single source sample, sequenced in a study of T cells after yellow fever vaccination. TCRdb re-called the 5' RACE reads through MiXCR, storing one row per CDR3 protein. The data hold about 50,000 distinct CDR3 sequences, with 7.4% observed a single time. Sequenced here: CD8+ T cells sorted from PBMCs, sampled less than 16 days after the first yellow fever vaccination. The receptors here all came from a man between 18 and 35 years old who received the YFV17D yellow fever vaccine.

The table lists this clonotype with many counts. CDR3 coding DNA: TGCAGTGCTAGAGATAGACAGGGGGCCAACGAGCAGTACTTC. Its translation: CSARDRQGANEQYF. This chain links TRBV20-1 with TRBJ2-7; 10 nucleotides line up with TRBD1. The CDR3 consists of 14 residues. Looked up from germline, CDR1 is DFQATT and CDR2 is SNEGSKA (reference sequence). The ends lost 0 bases at V and 5 bases at J; junction bases unmatched: 4.

This clonotype was seen many times. V and J are TRBV7-2 and TRBJ2-7; TRBD1 matches at 7 bases. Germline V gene sequence: CDR1 SGHTA, CDR2 FQGNSA. This CDR3 is 15 amino acids long. V shed 5 bases, J shed 3 bases, and the junction held 10 bases outside the gene matches. CDR3 protein: CASSGTTGPNYEQYF. The CDR3 coding sequence is TGTGCCAGCAGCGGGACGACAGGGCCGAACTACGAGCAGTACTTC.

This clonotype was recorded many times. The chain couples TRBV19 to TRBJ1-2; 7 bases fit TRBD1. Losses at the gene ends were 6 bases for V and 4 bases for J; bases not matched to a gene: 5. The CDR3 covers 13 residues. Germline CDR1 LNHDA, CDR2 SQIVND (reference sequence). As DNA, the CDR3 is TGTGCCAGTAGAAAGACAGGGTTCTATGGCTACACCTTC. Translating gives CASRKTGFYGYTF.

The J gene is TRBJ1-1, the V gene TRBV5-5; a weak D match, TRBD1 (5 bases). The CDR3 is 14 residues long. V shed 0 bases and J shed 5 bases, with 11 bases lying between them. CDR1 and CDR2 from the germline V gene are SGHKS and YYEKEE (reference sequence). DNA of the CDR3: TGTGCCAGCAGCTTGGGGGGGGGGGTGACTGAAGCTTTCTTT. Its translation: CASSLGGGVTEAFF.

This clonotype was found many times. The chain employs TRBV15 and TRBJ1-1; D unclear. CDR1 LNHNV and CDR2 YYDKDF come from the germline V gene (reference sequence). V was trimmed by 3 bases and J by 0 bases, leaving 8 bases between them. The CDR3 runs to 14 residues. The CDR3: CATSRPTVNTEAFF. CDR3 bases: TGTGCCACCAGCAGGCCCACGGTGAACACTGAAGCTTTCTTT.

This clonotype was seen ten or more times. J is TRBJ2-5 and V is TRBV7-9, with D uncertain. There are 12 residues in the CDR3. Between the trimmed V and J ends, which lost 4 bases and 5 bases, there was a span of 8 bases. The germline gives CDR1 SEHNR, CDR2 FQNEAQ (reference sequence). The CDR3 reads CASSSRLETQYF. Written as DNA, the CDR3 is TGTGCCAGCAGCTCACGCCTTGAGACCCAGTACTTC.

This clonotype has at least ten counts. The gene calls are TRBV7-8 and TRBJ2-3; D might be TRBD1 (5 bases). The CDR3 is 14 residues long. V was trimmed by 4 bases and J by 4 bases, leaving 12 bases between them. Germline lookup yields CDR1 SGHVS and CDR2 FQNEAQ. The CDR3 region is CASSYLQGADTQYF. The CDR3 DNA is TGTGCCAGCAGCTACTTGCAGGGCGCAGATACGCAGTATTTT.

This clonotype was observed many times. The chain joins TRBV6-5 to TRBJ2-5; 8 bases fit TRBD2. CDR1 is MNHEY and CDR2 is SVGAGI in the germline V gene. The CDR3 runs 17 residues. Trimming removed 0 bases from V and 0 bases from J; junction bases left unmatched: 6. Here the CDR3 DNA reads TGTGCCAGCAGTTACTCGAGGCGGGGGGCGGACCAAGAGACCCAGTACTTC. This encodes CASSYSRRGADQETQYF.

This clonotype was seen repeatedly, ten times or more. The chain links TRBV6-4 to TRBJ2-3; TRBD2 is a possible D gene (5 bases). Germline values: CDR1 MRHNA, CDR2 SNTAGT. The CDR3 consists of 13 residues. The ends were cut back, 4 bases at V and 0 bases at J, with 5 bases in the middle. CDR3 bases: TGTGCCAGCAGTGCGGGGAGCACAGATACGCAGTATTTT. It is translated as CASSAGSTDTQYF.

The table lists this clonotype with a few counts. This chain links TRBV21-1 with TRBJ2-7. TRBV21-1 is flagged as a pseudogene. The CDR3 is made up of 10 amino acids. As DNA, the CDR3 is TGTGCCAGCAGCAGAAAGACGGAGTTTTTC. This gives the protein CASSRKTEFF.

This clonotype has at least ten counts. V is TRBV4-1 and J is TRBJ1-1; a weak D match, TRBD1 (5 bases). Germline CDR1 is MGHRA and CDR2 is YSYEKL. This CDR3 comprises 15 residues. V was clipped by 1 base and J by 0 bases, with 9 bases between them. CDR3 region: CASSQVGGLNTEAFF. The CDR3 nucleotides are TGCGCCAGCAGCCAAGTCGGGGGACTGAACACTGAAGCTTTCTTT.